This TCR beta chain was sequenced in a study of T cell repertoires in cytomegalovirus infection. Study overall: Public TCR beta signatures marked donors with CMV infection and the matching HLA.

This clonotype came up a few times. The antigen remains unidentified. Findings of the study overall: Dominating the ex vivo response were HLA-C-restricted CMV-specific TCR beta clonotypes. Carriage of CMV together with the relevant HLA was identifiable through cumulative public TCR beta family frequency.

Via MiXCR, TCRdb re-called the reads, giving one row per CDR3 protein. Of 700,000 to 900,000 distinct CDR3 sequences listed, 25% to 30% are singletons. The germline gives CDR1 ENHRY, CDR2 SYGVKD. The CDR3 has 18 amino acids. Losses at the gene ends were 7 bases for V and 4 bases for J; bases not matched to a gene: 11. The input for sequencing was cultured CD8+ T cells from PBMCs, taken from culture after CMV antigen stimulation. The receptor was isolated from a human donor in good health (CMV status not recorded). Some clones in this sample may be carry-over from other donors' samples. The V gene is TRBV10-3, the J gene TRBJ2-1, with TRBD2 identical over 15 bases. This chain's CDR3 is CAIMGTSGGSTLYNEQFF. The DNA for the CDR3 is TGTGCCATCATGGGGACTAGCGGGGGGTCCACCCTTTACAATGAGCAGTTCTTC.